This T cell receptor (beta chain) was found in a study of technical replicates of blood from a handful of donors (dated by TCRdb to the late 2010s). The germline V gene sets CDR1 to SQVTM and CDR2 to ANQGSEA. The germline V end is reduced by 8 bases and the J end by 3 bases; junction bases left unmatched: 6. The CDR3 contains 12 residues, cysteine and phenylalanine counted. Solely the CDR3 DNA is kept, with 36 bases framed from the first base. For this clone: What antigen it recognizes has not been identified. Per-nucleotide qualities are absent, and no much larger clonotype sits a single base away.

The receptor library was made with the immunoSEQ multiplex PCR assay. Imported from immuneACCESS, the table was reduced by TCRdb to in-frame sequences with V and J called. These copies leave out some clones; in studies compared against another copy, an unresolved V gene accounts for under half, and the cause of the remainder is not known. The sample contains tens of thousands of clones, about 89% of them found a single time. The biggest ten clones account for roughly 0.3% of the sample. The sample was T cells isolated from PBMCs. Rearrangement joined TRBV29-1 to TRBJ2-5, and 7 junctional nucleotides match TRBD2. The clonotype originates from a human donor in good health. CDR3 loop: CSSGGLEETQYF. The DNA reads as follows: TGCAGCTCCGGGGGGTTAGAAGAGACCCAGTACTTC. The entire variable domain, with the stretches around the CDR3 drawn from the reference TRBV29-1 and TRBJ2-5 proteins, is SAVISQKPSRDICQRGTSLTIQCQVDSQVTMMFWYRQQPGQSLTLIATANQGSEATYESGFVIDKFPISRPNLTFSTLTVSNMSPEDSSIYLCSSGGLEETQYFGPGTRLLVL.